This TCR beta chain was found in a study of blood T cell repertoires in COVID-19. For the study at large: Samples taken during acute and convalescent COVID-19 were collected in the United States, Italy and Spain. PBMCs, B-cell-depleted T cells, or T cells provided the cDNA or gDNA that made up the material.

Trimming cost V 0 bases and J 11 bases, with 17 bases left between them. The CDR3 contains 16 residues. In the original analysis: How many nucleated cells were present was estimated from reference gene primer amplification. Assay used: immunoSEQ multiplex PCR; TCRdb lists only in-frame clones, some missing. V, J and clone size are those of that table, while D and trimming were read from the DNA. The profile shows 55,000 to 85,000 clones, around 79% of them singletons. V gene TRBV6-7 combines with J gene TRBJ1-6; tentative D call: TRBD1 (5 bases). TRBV6-7 is an ORF for which the function is uncertain. The sequencing input was peripheral blood. The sequence came from a man in his 60s with active or convalescent COVID-19. Written as DNA, the CDR3 is TGTGCCAGCAGTTACTCTCTCCGGACATTGTACACACCCCTCCACTTT. This codes for CASSYSLRTLYTPLHF.